Below are 2 T cell receptor beta chains sequenced from a single sample in a study of shared clonotypes between healthy human individuals. Naive CD8 cells were CD45RO-negative, positively selected for CCR7, excluding terminally differentiated effector memory CD45RA+ cells. Sequenced by immunoSEQ multiplex PCR; TCRdb stores in-frame clones only, minus some. This table has 760,000 or so clones, 96% appearing once. Material for sequencing was naive CD8+ T cells sorted from blood. These receptors were obtained from a man under 40 in good health.

V gene TRBV7-9 combines with J gene TRBJ2-7; perhaps TRBD2 as D (5 bases). V was trimmed by 0 bases and J by 0 bases, leaving 12 bases between them. CDR1 is SEHNR and CDR2 is FQNEAQ in the germline V gene (reference sequence). This CDR3 has 16 amino acids. The CDR3 nucleotides are TGTGCCAGCAGCTTAGCGCCGGGGATTTCCTCCTACGAGCAGTACTTC. Translated, it gives CASSLAPGISSYEQYF. The full variable domain, with the rest looked up from reference TRBV7-9 and TRBJ2-7, is DTGVSQNPRHKITKRGQNVTFRCDPISEHNRLYWYRQTLGQGPEFLTYFQNEAQLEKSRLLSDRFSAERPKGSFSTLEIQRTEQGDSAMYLCASSLAPGISSYEQYFGPGTRLTVT.

The chain employs TRBV27 and TRBJ1-2; D not resolved. The CDR3 is made up of 14 amino acids. Deletions cut 7 bases from V and 0 bases from J, with 12 bases between. CDR1 and CDR2 (germline): MNHEY, SMNVEV (reference sequence). The CDR3 loop is CASTPGPTNYGYTF. Written as DNA, the CDR3 is TGTGCCAGCACCCCCGGGCCCACTAACTATGGCTACACCTTC.